This paragraph reports one T cell receptor beta chain. The data derive from a study of shared clonotypes between healthy human individuals. Trimming took off 1 base at V and 7 bases at J, with 7 bases between the two ends. The CDR3 contains 12 residues. Germline V gene sequence: CDR1 SEHNR, CDR2 FQNEAQ (reference sequence). Genomic DNA of each subset was evenly split across several immunoSEQ plates. TCRdb keeps only in-frame clones here, not all; method: immunoSEQ multiplex PCR. The table records 650,000 to 750,000 clones, 55% to 75% of them present only once. The authors divided CD4+ cells into CD45RA+ naive and CD45RA-negative memory subsets.

The rearrangement uses TRBV7-9 and TRBJ1-1; D remains ambiguous. The sample taken for sequencing was memory CD4+ T cells sorted from blood. The subset is: CD45RA-negative fraction. The receptor comes from a young woman in good health. For the CDR3, the DNA is TGTGCCAGCAGCTTAGATCGGCTTGAAGCTTTCTTT. Residues: CASSLDRLEAFF.